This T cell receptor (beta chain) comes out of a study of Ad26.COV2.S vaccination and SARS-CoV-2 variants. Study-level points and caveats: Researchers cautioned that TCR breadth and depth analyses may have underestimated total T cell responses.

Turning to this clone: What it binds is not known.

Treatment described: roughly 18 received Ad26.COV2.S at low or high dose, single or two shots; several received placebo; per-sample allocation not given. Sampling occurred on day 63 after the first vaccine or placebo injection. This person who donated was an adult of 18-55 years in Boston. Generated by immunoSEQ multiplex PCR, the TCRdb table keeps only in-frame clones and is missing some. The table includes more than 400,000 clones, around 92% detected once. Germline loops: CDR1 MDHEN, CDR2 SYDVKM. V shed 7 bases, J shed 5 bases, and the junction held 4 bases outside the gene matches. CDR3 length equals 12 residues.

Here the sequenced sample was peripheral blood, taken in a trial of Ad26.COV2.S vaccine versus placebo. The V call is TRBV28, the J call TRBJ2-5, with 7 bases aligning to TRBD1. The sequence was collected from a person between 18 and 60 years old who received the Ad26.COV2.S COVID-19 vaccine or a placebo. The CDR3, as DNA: TGTGCCAGCAAAAGGGGGCAGGAGACCCAGTACTTC. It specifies CASKRGQETQYF. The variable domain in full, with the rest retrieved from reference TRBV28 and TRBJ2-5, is DVKVTQSSRYLVKRTGEKVFLECVQDMDHENMFWYRQDPGLGLRLIYFSYDVKMKEKGDIPEGYSVSREKKERFSLILESASTNQTSMYLCASKRGQETQYFGPGTRLLVL.